Each of the 18 T cell receptor beta chains below was sequenced from the same sample in a study of T cells in Graves' hyperthyroidism and ophthalmopathy. The investigators amplified TCR beta CDR3 regions from RNA transcripts. The study used the HTBI primer set for a first-round RT-PCR of the TCR CDR3. Each CDR3 protein is one row after TCRdb ran MiXCR on the multiplex PCR reads. Of over 550,000 distinct CDR3 sequences in the sample, roughly a sixth were seen once. Material for sequencing was blood. These receptors all come from a woman aged 18-30 years with Graves' hyperthyroidism.

The sample holds many counts of this clonotype. The chain links TRBV10-1 to TRBJ2-7; weak D call: TRBD2 (6 bases). The V and J ends lost 7 bases and 2 bases respectively, with 12 bases between them. This CDR3 comprises 13 residues. Germline CDR1 and CDR2: WNHNN and SYGVQD (reference sequence). The CDR3 DNA reads as TGCGCCAGCATGCGGGACGGTGCCTACGAGCAGTACTTC. This codes for CASMRDGAYEQYF.

The table lists this clonotype with many counts. The chain uses TRBV24-1 and TRBJ1-2; D is unresolved. Germline CDR1 KGHDR, CDR2 SFDVKD. V dropped 3 bases and J dropped 6 bases, with 19 bases sitting between them. The CDR3 is made up of 16 amino acids. The chain's CDR3 is CATSDPALPSGDGYTF. Written as DNA, the CDR3 is TGTGCCACCAGTGATCCCGCCTTGCCCTCCGGGGATGGCTACACCTTC.

This clonotype was observed many times. The chain uses TRBV11-2 and TRBJ1-4; D gene uncertain. Per germline, CDR1 SGHAT and CDR2 FQNNGV. This CDR3 has 14 residues. V was clipped by 2 bases and J by 7 bases, with 11 bases between them. The CDR3 region is CASSLTLQPEKLFF. The CDR3 DNA reads TGTGCCAGCAGCTTAACTTTGCAACCTGAAAAACTGTTTTTT. The full variable domain, with the rest looked up from reference TRBV11-2 and TRBJ1-4, is EAGVAQSPRYKIIEKRQSVAFWCNPISGHATLYWYQQILGQGPKLLIQFQNNGVVDDSQLPKDRFSAERLKGVDSTLKIQPAKLEDSAVYLCASSLTLQPEKLFFGSGTQLSVL.

The table lists this clonotype with many counts. The chain uses TRBV28 and TRBJ2-7; 7 bases align to TRBD1. This CDR3 has 15 residues. V dropped 4 bases and J dropped 0; count of bases not matched to a gene: 6. The germline CDR1 and CDR2 sequences are MDHEN and SYDVKM. This chain's CDR3 is CASSSPGGFSYEQYF. The CDR3 region has the DNA TGTGCCAGCAGTTCTCCAGGGGGATTCTCCTACGAGCAGTACTTC.

This clonotype was counted ten times or more. The chain links TRBV2 to TRBJ2-7; 12 bases match TRBD2. The CDR3 contains 15 residues. Losses at the gene ends were 7 bases for V and 6 bases for J; bases not matched to a gene: 10. Germline V gives CDR1 SNHLY, CDR2 FYNNEI. The CDR3 protein is CASKLAGGLTGEQYF. The CDR3 DNA is TGTGCCAGCAAGCTAGCGGGGGGGCTGACTGGCGAGCAGTACTTC.

This clonotype was counted between two and nine times. This rearrangement joins TRBV28 to TRBJ2-7; 7 nucleotides align to TRBD1. The V and J ends lost 7 bases and 3 bases, in that order; junction bases with no gene match: 12. The germline CDR1 and CDR2 sequences are MDHEN and SYDVKM. The CDR3 has 15 amino acids. DNA of the CDR3: TGTGCCAGCACCATAGGGGGCATTGGTAACTACGAGCAGTACTTC. This gives the protein CASTIGGIGNYEQYF.

This clonotype was detected many times. This chain joins TRBV27 and TRBJ2-5; D gene ambiguous. The germline gives CDR1 MNHEY, CDR2 SMNVEV (reference sequence). The V end lost 4 bases, the J end lost 0 bases, and 12 bases lay between the germline ends. The CDR3 sequence is 15 residues long. CDR3 DNA sequence: TGTGCCAGCAGTTCCGGAGACCAGTACCAAGAGACCCAGTACTTC. Its protein product is CASSSGDQYQETQYF.

This chain connects TRBV29-1 to TRBJ2-7; TRBD1 might be the D (6 bases). V was trimmed by 6 bases and J by 2 bases, leaving 17 bases between them. This CDR3 region has 14 residues. Germline lookup yields CDR1 SQVTM and CDR2 ANQGSEA. DNA for the CDR3: TGCAGCGTAGAGACAGGCCTGGGGGCCTACGAGCAGTACTTC. Encoded protein: CSVETGLGAYEQYF.

This clonotype showed up just a few times. Its ends do not fully match the called genes, so a read error is possible. The chain employs TRBV20-1 and TRBJ2-3, with D perhaps TRBD2 (7 bases). CDR1 and CDR2 from the germline V gene are DFQATT and SNEGSKA (reference sequence). This CDR3 contains 14 residues. CDR3 sequence: CSAPWGGVTGTQYF. CDR3 sequence (DNA): TGCAGTGCACCTTGGGGGGGGGTGACAGGTACGCAGTATTTT.

This clonotype was seen many times. This chain connects TRBV2 to TRBJ1-2, with 9 bases lining up with TRBD1. Trimming removed 5 bases from V and 4 bases from J; junction bases left unmatched: 8. Germline CDR1 and CDR2: SNHLY and FYNNEI. The CDR3 runs to 15 residues. CDR3 sequence (DNA): TGTGCCAGCAGTAAACCGGACAGGGGCAGCTATGGCTACACCTTC. This gives the protein CASSKPDRGSYGYTF.

This clonotype was found many times. This sequence joins TRBV30 and TRBJ1-2, with no clear D. Germline-derived CDR1 and CDR2 are GTSNPN and SVGIG (reference sequence). V lost 0 bases to trimming and J lost 2 bases, with 7 bases between them. This CDR3 contains 13 residues. CDR3 protein: CAWSVSVNYGYTF. Written as DNA, the CDR3 is TGTGCCTGGAGTGTGTCGGTGAACTATGGCTACACCTTC. The whole variable domain, remainder taken from reference TRBV30 and TRBJ1-2, is SQTIHQWPATLVQPVGSPLSLECTVEGTSNPNLYWYRQAAGRGLQLLFYSVGIGQISSEVPQNLSASRPQDRQFILSSKKLLLSDSGFYLCAWSVSVNYGYTFGSGTRLTVV.

This clonotype was seen a handful of times. V gene TRBV6-1 combines with J gene TRBJ1-1, with unresolved D. CDR1 is MNHNS and CDR2 is SASEGT in the germline V gene. The CDR3 is 11 residues long. Trimming cost V 8 bases and J 3 bases, with 7 bases left between them. The CDR3 region is CASAGDTEAFF. CDR3 sequence (DNA): TGTGCCAGCGCCGGGGACACTGAAGCTTTCTTT.

The sample holds many counts of this clonotype. The chain combines TRBV7-8 with TRBJ1-1, with D tentatively TRBD1 (5 bases). V lost 1 base, J lost 2 bases, and 11 bases lay in between. The CDR3 runs 15 residues. Germline V CDR1 and CDR2: SGHVS, FQNEAQ. The DNA for the CDR3 is TGTGCCAGCAGCTTAGGGCGGCGGACAAACACTGAAGCTTTCTTT. This encodes CASSLGRRTNTEAFF.

This clonotype showed up many times. The chain couples TRBV6-4 to TRBJ2-1; tentative D call: TRBD2 (6 bases). The V and J ends lost 0 bases and 5 bases respectively, with 14 bases between them. Germline loops: CDR1 MRHNA, CDR2 SNTAGT. The CDR3 consists of 16 residues. The CDR3 coding sequence is TGTGCCAGCAGTGACTCGGGGGGAGTTGGGCACAATGAGCAGTTCTTC. It yields the protein CASSDSGGVGHNEQFF.

This chain joins TRBV7-9 and TRBJ2-1; possible D gene TRBD2, 6 bases. Trimming stripped 1 base from V and 1 base from J, with 8 bases between. Germline values: CDR1 SEHNR, CDR2 FQNEAQ (reference sequence). The CDR3 covers 15 residues. The CDR3 spells CASSLVAESYNEQFF. The CDR3 bases are TGTGCCAGCAGCTTAGTAGCGGAGTCCTACAATGAGCAGTTCTTC.

Only a few counts were recorded for this clonotype. The chain couples TRBV7-2 to TRBJ2-3; 8 nucleotides align to TRBD2. The V segment lost 5 bases and the J segment 4 bases; nucleotides outside the gene matches: 17. The CDR3 length is 18 residues. From germline, CDR1 is SGHTA and CDR2 FQGNSA. CDR3 in amino acids: CASSPAMRAGGRADTQYF. The CDR3 DNA sequence: TGTGCCAGCAGCCCAGCTATGCGCGCGGGGGGCCGCGCAGATACGCAGTATTTT.

The CDR3 is CASSYSIVAGGPIEQFF. The CDR3 DNA follows: TGTGCCAGCAGTTACTCGATTGTCGCGGGGGGGCCCATTGAGCAGTTCTTC. This chain joins TRBV6-5 and TRBJ2-1, with 9 nucleotides matching TRBD2. The CDR3 spans 17 residues. Trimming cost V 0 bases and J 9 bases; bases outside gene matches: 12. The germline gives CDR1 MNHEY, CDR2 SVGAGI.

This clonotype was seen a handful of times. J is TRBJ2-3 and V is TRBV9; D gene uncertain. Germline V CDR1 and CDR2: SGDLS, YYNGEE. V lost 3 bases and J 0 bases, leaving 11 bases between the germline ends. This CDR3 spans 15 amino acids. CDR3 amino acids: CASSGGTASTDTQYF. The CDR3 DNA sequence: TGTGCCAGCAGCGGGGGTACGGCTAGCACAGATACGCAGTATTTT.